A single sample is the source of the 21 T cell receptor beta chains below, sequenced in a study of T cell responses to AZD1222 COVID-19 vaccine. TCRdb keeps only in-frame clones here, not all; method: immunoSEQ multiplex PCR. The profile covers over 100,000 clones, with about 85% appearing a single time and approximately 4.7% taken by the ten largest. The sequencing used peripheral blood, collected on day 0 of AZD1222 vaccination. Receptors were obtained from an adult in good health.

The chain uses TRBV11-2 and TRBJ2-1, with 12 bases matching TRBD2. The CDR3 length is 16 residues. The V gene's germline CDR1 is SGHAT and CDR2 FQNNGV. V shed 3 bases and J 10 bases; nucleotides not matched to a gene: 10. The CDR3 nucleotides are TGTGCCAGCAGCTTGCTAGCGGGAGGGACTCGCAGGGAGCAGTTCTTC. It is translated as CASSLLAGGTRREQFF. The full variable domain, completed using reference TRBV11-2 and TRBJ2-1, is EAGVAQSPRYKIIEKRQSVAFWCNPISGHATLYWYQQILGQGPKLLIQFQNNGVVDDSQLPKDRFSAERLKGVDSTLKIQPAKLEDSAVYLCASSLLAGGTRREQFFGPGTRLTVL.

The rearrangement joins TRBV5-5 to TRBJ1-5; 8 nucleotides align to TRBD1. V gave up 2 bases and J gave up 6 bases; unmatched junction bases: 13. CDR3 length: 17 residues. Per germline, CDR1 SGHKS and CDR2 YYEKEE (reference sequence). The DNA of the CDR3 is TGTGCCAGCAGCTTCATCGGAATAGCAGGGGGCTTTCAGCCCCAGCATTTT. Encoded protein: CASSFIGIAGGFQPQHF. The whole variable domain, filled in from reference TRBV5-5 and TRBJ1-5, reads DAGVTQSPTHLIKTRGQQVTLRCSPISGHKSVSWYQQVLGQGPQFIFQYYEKEERGRGNFPDRFSARQFPNYSSELNVNALLLGDSALYLCASSFIGIAGGFQPQHFGDGTRLSIL.

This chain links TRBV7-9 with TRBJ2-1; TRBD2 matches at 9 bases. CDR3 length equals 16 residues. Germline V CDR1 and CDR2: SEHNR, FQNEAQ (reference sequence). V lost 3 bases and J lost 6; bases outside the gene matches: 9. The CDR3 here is CASSFSGGRISNEQFF. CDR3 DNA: TGTGCCAGCAGCTTTAGCGGGGGAAGAATTTCCAATGAGCAGTTCTTC.

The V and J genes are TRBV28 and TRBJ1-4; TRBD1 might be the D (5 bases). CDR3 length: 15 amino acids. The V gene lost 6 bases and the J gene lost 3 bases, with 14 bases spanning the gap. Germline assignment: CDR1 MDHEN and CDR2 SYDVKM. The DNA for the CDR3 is TGTGCCAGCAGGGGAGGGGACCCGGCTAATGAAAAACTGTTTTTT. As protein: CASRGGDPANEKLFF.

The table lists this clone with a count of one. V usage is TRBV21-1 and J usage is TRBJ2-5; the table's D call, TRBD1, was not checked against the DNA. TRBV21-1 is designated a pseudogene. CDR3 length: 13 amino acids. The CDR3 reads CASSPHRGETQYF. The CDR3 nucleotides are TGTGCCAGCAGCCCCCACAGGGGTGAGACCCAGTACTTC.

The CDR3 region has the DNA TGTGCCAGCAGCTCTTTGGTTAGCTCCTACAATGAGCAGTTCTTC. The encoded protein is CASSSLVSSYNEQFF. V is TRBV5-4 and J is TRBJ2-1; no reliable D call. The CDR3 loop spans 15 amino acids. From germline, CDR1 is SGHNT and CDR2 YYREEE (reference sequence). V lost 3 bases, J lost 0 bases, and 10 bases lay in between.

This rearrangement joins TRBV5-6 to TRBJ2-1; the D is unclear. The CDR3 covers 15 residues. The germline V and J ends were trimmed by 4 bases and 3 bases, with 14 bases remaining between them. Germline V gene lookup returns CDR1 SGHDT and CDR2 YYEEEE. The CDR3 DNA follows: TGTGCCAGCAGCCTTGGATACACTCACTACAATGAGCAGTTCTTC. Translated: CASSLGYTHYNEQFF.

As DNA, the CDR3 is TGTGCCACCAGCGTCAACGTGGGGGATGGCTACACCTTC. Translation: CATSVNVGDGYTF. V usage is TRBV15 and J usage is TRBJ1-2, with D possibly TRBD1 on 5 matching bases. The V and J ends lost 5 bases and 6 bases respectively, with 13 bases between them. Germline V gives CDR1 LNHNV, CDR2 YYDKDF (reference sequence). The CDR3 totals 13 residues.

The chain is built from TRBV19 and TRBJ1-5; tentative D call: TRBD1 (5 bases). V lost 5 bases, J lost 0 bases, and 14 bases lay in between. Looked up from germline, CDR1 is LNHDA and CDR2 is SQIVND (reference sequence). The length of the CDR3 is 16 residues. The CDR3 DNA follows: TGTGCCAGTAGTCCAACAGGACCCTATAGCAATCAGCCCCAGCATTTT. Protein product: CASSPTGPYSNQPQHF. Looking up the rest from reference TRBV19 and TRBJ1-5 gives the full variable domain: DGGITQSPKYLFRKEGQNVTLSCEQNLNHDAMYWYRQDPGQGLRLIYYSQIVNDFQKGDIAEGYSVSREKKESFPLTVTSAQKNPTAFYLCASSPTGPYSNQPQHFGDGTRLSIL.

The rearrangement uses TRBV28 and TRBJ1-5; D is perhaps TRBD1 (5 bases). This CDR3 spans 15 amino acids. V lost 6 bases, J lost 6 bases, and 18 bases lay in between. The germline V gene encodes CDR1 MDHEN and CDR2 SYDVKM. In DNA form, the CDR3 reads TGTGCCAGCAGGGGGACCGACAGCGGGGGTCAGCCCCAGCATTTT. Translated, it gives CASRGTDSGGQPQHF.

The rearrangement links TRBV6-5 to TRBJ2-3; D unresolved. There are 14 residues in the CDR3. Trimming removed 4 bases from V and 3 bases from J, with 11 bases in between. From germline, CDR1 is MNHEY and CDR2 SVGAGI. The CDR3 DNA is TGTGCCAGCAGTTCCCGGACCGATACAGATACGCAGTATTTT. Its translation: CASSSRTDTDTQYF.

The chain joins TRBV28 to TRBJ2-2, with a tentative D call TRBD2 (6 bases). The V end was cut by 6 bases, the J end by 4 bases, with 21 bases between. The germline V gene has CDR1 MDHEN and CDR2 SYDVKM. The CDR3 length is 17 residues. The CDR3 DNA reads TGTGCCAGCAGCCTAGGCAGGTGGGGGGAAGTCACCGGGGAGCTGTTTTTT. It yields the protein CASSLGRWGEVTGELFF. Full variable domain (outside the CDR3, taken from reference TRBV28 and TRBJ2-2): DVKVTQSSRYLVKRTGEKVFLECVQDMDHENMFWYRQDPGLGLRLIYFSYDVKMKEKGDIPEGYSVSREKKERFSLILESASTNQTSMYLCASSLGRWGEVTGELFFGEGSRLTVL.

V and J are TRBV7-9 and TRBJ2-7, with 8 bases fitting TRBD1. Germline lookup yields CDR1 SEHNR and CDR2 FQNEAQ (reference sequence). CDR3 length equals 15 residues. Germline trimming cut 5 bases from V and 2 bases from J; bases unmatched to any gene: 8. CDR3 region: CASSRGQGVPYEQYF. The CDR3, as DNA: TGTGCCAGCAGCCGCGGACAGGGCGTTCCCTACGAGCAGTACTTC.

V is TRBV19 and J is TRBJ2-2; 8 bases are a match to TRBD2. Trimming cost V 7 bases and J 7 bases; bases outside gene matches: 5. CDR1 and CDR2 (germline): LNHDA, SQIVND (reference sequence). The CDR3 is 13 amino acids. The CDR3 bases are TGTGCCAGTATTAGCGGGGATCACGGGGAGCTGTTTTTT. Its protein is CASISGDHGELFF.

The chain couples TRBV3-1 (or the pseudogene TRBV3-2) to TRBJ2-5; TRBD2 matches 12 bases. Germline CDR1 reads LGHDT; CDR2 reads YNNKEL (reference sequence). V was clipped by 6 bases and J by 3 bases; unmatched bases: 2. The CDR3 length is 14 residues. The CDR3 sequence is CASSRTSGEETQYF. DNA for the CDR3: TGTGCCAGCAGTCGGACTAGCGGGGAAGAGACCCAGTACTTC.

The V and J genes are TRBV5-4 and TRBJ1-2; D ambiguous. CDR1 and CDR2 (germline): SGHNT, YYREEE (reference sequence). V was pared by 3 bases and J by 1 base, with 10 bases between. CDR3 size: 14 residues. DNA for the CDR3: TGTGCCAGCAGCTGGGCAGGAGGTAACTATGGCTACACCTTC. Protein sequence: CASSWAGGNYGYTF.

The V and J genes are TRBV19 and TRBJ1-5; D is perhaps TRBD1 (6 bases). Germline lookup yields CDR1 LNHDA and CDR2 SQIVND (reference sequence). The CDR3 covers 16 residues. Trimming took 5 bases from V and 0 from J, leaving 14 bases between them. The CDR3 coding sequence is TGTGCCAGTAGTCACCCCAGGGGAAATAGCAATCAGCCCCAGCATTTT. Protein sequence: CASSHPRGNSNQPQHF.

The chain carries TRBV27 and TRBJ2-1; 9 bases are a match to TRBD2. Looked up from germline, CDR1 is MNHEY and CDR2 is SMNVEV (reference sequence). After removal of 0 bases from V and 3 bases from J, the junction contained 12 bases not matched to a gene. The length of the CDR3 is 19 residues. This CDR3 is CASSLSMRRRGGDYNEQFF. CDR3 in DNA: TGTGCCAGCAGTTTATCGATGAGACGGCGGGGGGGCGACTACAATGAGCAGTTCTTC.

This CDR3 reads CASSELAGGYYEQYF. CDR3 sequence (DNA): TGTGCCAGCAGCGAACTAGCGGGGGGCTACTACGAGCAGTACTTC. The chain employs TRBV27 and TRBJ2-7, with 12 nucleotides matching TRBD2. Germline CDR1 reads MNHEY; CDR2 reads SMNVEV (reference sequence). V lost 6 bases and J lost 3; bases outside the gene matches: 6. The CDR3 totals 15 residues.

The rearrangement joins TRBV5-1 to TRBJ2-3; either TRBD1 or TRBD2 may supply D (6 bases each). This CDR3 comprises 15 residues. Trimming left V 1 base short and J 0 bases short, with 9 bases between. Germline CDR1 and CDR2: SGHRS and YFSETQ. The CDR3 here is CASSLTGASTDTQYF. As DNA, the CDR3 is TGCGCCAGCAGCTTGACGGGGGCCAGCACAGATACGCAGTATTTT.

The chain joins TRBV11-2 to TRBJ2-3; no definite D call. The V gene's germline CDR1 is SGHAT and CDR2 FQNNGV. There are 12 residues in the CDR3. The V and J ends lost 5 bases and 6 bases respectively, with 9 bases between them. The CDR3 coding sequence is TGTGCCAGCAGCCTAAATATGGATACGCAGTATTTT. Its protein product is CASSLNMDTQYF.